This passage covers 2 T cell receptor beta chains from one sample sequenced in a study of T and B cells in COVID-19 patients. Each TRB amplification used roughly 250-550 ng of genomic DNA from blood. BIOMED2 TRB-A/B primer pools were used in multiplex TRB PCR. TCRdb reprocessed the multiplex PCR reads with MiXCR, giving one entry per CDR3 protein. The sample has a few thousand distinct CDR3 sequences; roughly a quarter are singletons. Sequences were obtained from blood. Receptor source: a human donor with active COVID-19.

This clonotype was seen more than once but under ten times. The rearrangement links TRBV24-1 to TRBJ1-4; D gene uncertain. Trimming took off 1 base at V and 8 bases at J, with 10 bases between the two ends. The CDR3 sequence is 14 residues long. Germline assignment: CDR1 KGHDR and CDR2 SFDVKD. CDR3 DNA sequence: TGTGCCACCAGTGATTTAGGCACAGAAGAAAAACTGTTTTTT. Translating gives CATSDLGTEEKLFF.

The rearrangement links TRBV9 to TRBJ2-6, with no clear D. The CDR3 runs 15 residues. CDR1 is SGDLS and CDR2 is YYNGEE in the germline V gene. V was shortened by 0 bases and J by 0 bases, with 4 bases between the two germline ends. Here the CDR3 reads CASSVGSSGANVLTF. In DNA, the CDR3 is TGTGCCAGCAGCGTAGGGTCCTCTGGGGCCAACGTCCTGACTTTC.